The 27 T cell receptor beta chains reported below all come from one sample, sequenced in a study of chemoradiotherapy in HPV16-positive cancers. The repertoire was sequenced with immunoSEQ multiplex PCR; TCRdb's copy has only in-frame clones and lacks some. The sample contains 5,300 or so clones, more than 85% of which appear only once. Sequencing used tumor tissue, obtained from a patient who underwent chemoradiotherapy. These receptors all stem from a human donor with HPV-associated anogenital cancer.

V gene TRBV7-2 combines with J gene TRBJ1-5, with TRBD1 as a possible D gene (5 bases). In germline, CDR1 is SGHTA, CDR2 FQGNSA. Trimming removed 5 bases at V and 6 bases at J, with 14 bases between. The CDR3 has 14 amino acids. CDR3 bases: TGTGCCAGCAGCCTAACGGGGGGTGGTCAGCCCCAGCATTTT. It is translated as CASSLTGGGQPQHF.

This clone was counted between two and nine times. This sequence joins TRBV2 and TRBJ1-4; perhaps TRBD1 as D (6 bases). The ends were cut back, 1 base at V and 6 bases at J, with 12 bases in the middle. The CDR3 is made up of 15 amino acids. Looked up from germline, CDR1 is SNHLY and CDR2 is FYNNEI. Here the CDR3 reads CASSEESTGYEKLFF. The CDR3 nucleotides read TGTGCCAGCAGTGAAGAAAGTACAGGGTATGAAAAACTGTTTTTT.

The chain carries TRBV19 and TRBJ2-2; possible D gene TRBD2, 6 bases. The CDR3 sequence is 15 residues long. V was cut by 6 bases and J by 5 bases, with 16 bases left in between. CDR1 and CDR2 (germline): LNHDA, SQIVND (reference sequence). CDR3 bases: TGTGCCAGTAGCCCGACTAGGCTCGATACCGGGGAGCTGTTTTTT. Translating it yields CASSPTRLDTGELFF. The full variable domain, rest sourced from reference TRBV19 and TRBJ2-2, is DGGITQSPKYLFRKEGQNVTLSCEQNLNHDAMYWYRQDPGQGLRLIYYSQIVNDFQKGDIAEGYSVSREKKESFPLTVTSAQKNPTAFYLCASSPTRLDTGELFFGEGSRLTVL.

The chain couples TRBV5-4 to TRBJ1-4; TRBD1 is a possible D gene (5 bases). V dropped 4 bases and J dropped 8 bases, with 9 bases sitting between them. The CDR3 loop spans 12 amino acids. Germline V CDR1 and CDR2: SGHNT, YYREEE (reference sequence). The CDR3 is CASSQGGEKLFF. In DNA, the CDR3 is TGTGCCAGCAGCCAGGGTGGAGAAAAACTGTTTTTT. The full variable domain, with the rest looked up from reference TRBV5-4 and TRBJ1-4, is ETGVTQSPTHLIKTRGQQVTLRCSSQSGHNTVSWYQQALGQGPQFIFQYYREEENGRGNFPPRFSGLQFPNYSSELNVNALELDDSALYLCASSQGGEKLFFGSGTQLSVL.

V and J are TRBV28 and TRBJ1-3; D unresolved. This CDR3 has 15 amino acids. Germline CDR1 reads MDHEN; CDR2 reads SYDVKM. The germline V and J ends were trimmed by 10 bases and 0 bases, with 16 bases remaining between them. CDR3 sequence (DNA): TGTGCCACCCTCGTTAGGGCCACCTCTGGAAACACCATATATTTT. This encodes CATLVRATSGNTIYF.

V and J are TRBV2 and TRBJ1-1, with no clear D. The CDR3 spans 11 residues. V was clipped by 3 bases and J by 11 bases, with 10 bases between them. CDR1 SNHLY and CDR2 FYNNEI come from the germline V gene. The CDR3 loop is CASSDGESAFF. The CDR3 bases are TGTGCCAGCAGTGATGGCGAATCGGCTTTCTTT.

The rearrangement links TRBV6-5 to TRBJ1-2, with a possible D match to TRBD1 (5 bases). The CDR3 has 14 amino acids. V dropped 3 bases and J dropped 8 bases, with 16 bases sitting between them. Germline V gene lookup returns CDR1 MNHEY and CDR2 SVGAGI. This CDR3 is CASSYGAPSRGYTF. The CDR3 coding sequence is TGTGCCAGCAGTTATGGGGCCCCGAGTAGAGGCTACACCTTC.

V gene TRBV6-1 combines with J gene TRBJ2-6, with D hard to call. The ends were cut back, 4 bases at V and 4 bases at J, with 8 bases in the middle. The germline gives CDR1 MNHNS, CDR2 SASEGT. The length of the CDR3 is 14 residues. CDR3: CASSAVPGANVLTF. The DNA of the CDR3 is TGTGCCAGCAGTGCAGTTCCGGGGGCCAACGTCCTGACTTTC.

This clone was counted between two and nine times. V usage is TRBV11-3 and J usage is TRBJ2-6; D is perhaps TRBD2 (7 bases). Between the trimmed V and J ends, which lost 1 base and 2 bases, there was a span of 9 bases. This CDR3 has 16 amino acids. Looked up from germline, CDR1 is SGHNT and CDR2 is YENEEA. The CDR3 DNA is TGTGCCAGCAGCTTAGGGGGGGGGCCTGGGGCCAACGTCCTGACTTTC. It is translated as CASSLGGGPGANVLTF.

Details on this clone: One end of the junction does not line up with germline, which may come from a read error. Distinct nucleotide sequences in the sample also encode this CDR3. This sequence joins TRBV6-1 and TRBJ1-5; 7 nucleotides agree with TRBD1. CDR1 is MNHNS and CDR2 is SASEGT in the germline V gene. The CDR3 sequence is 15 residues long. CDR3 sequence reads: CASMVTGDSNQPQHF. The CDR3 DNA reads TGTGCCAGCATGGTAACAGGGGATAGCAACCAGCCCCAGCATTTT.

The chain recombines TRBV15 with TRBJ1-2; no clear D. Trimming pared 3 bases from V and 9 bases from J, leaving 14 bases between. The germline V gene encodes CDR1 LNHNV and CDR2 YYDKDF (reference sequence). This CDR3 contains 13 residues. The CDR3 DNA is TGTGCCACCAGCAGTCGGACGGGTAGCAGCTACACCTTC. It specifies CATSSRTGSSYTF.

V usage is TRBV6-6 and J usage is TRBJ1-2; no clear D. Trimming removed 6 bases at V and 8 bases at J, with 10 bases between. The CDR3 length is 11 residues. The V gene's germline CDR1 is MNHNY and CDR2 SVGAGI (reference sequence). The CDR3 bases are TGTGCCAGCAGCGAGGGAGGAGGCTACACCTTC. Its translation: CASSEGGGYTF.

The chain is built from TRBV11-3 and TRBJ2-3, with D perhaps matching TRBD1 or TRBD2 (5 bases each). V lost 5 bases, J lost 2 bases, and 11 bases lay in between. The CDR3 consists of 14 residues. The germline gives CDR1 SGHNT, CDR2 YENEEA. The CDR3 region is CASSPGAATDTQYF. Here the CDR3 DNA reads TGTGCCAGCAGCCCCGGGGCGGCCACAGATACGCAGTATTTT.

This chain joins TRBV5-1 and TRBJ2-2, with TRBD1 identical over 11 bases. V lost 4 bases, J lost 3 bases, and 8 bases stayed unmatched. CDR3 length: 17 residues. The germline V gene encodes CDR1 SGHRS and CDR2 YFSETQ. The CDR3 region is CASSPPPGQGDTGELFF. The CDR3 bases are TGCGCCAGCAGCCCTCCGCCGGGACAGGGGGACACCGGGGAGCTGTTTTTT. Full variable domain (missing parts from reference TRBV5-1 and TRBJ2-2): KAGVTQTPRYLIKTRGQQVTLSCSPISGHRSVSWYQQTPGQGLQFLFEYFSETQRNKGNFPGRFSGRQFSNSRSEMNVSTLELGDSALYLCASSPPPGQGDTGELFFGEGSRLTVL.

This clone was seen a few times. The rearrangement links TRBV6-1 to TRBJ1-5, with D hard to call. Germline loops: CDR1 MNHNS, CDR2 SASEGT. CDR3 length: 16 residues. Trimming shortened V by 1 base and J by 1 base, and 11 bases separated the two germline ends. CDR3 DNA sequence: TGTGCCAGCAGTGAAGAATTGTCGAGGAGCAATCAGCCCCAGCATTTT. Its translation is CASSEELSRSNQPQHF.

The V call is TRBV28, the J call TRBJ2-5; 8 bases agree with TRBD2. Germline V gene data show CDR1 as MDHEN and CDR2 as SYDVKM. The V and J ends lost 4 bases and 5 bases, in that order; junction bases with no gene match: 6. The CDR3 is 14 residues long. CDR3 coding DNA: TGTGCCAGCAGTTCTAGCGGGTGGAGGGAGACCCAGTACTTC. The encoded protein is CASSSSGWRETQYF.

This chain connects TRBV6-5 to TRBJ2-5, with D perhaps TRBD1 (5 bases). The J call may not be correct, given that the DNA end is closer to TRBJ2-7. Germline CDR1 and CDR2: MNHEY and SVGAGI. There are 16 residues in the CDR3. The CDR3 spells CASSYSSRTPTYEQYF. CDR3 nucleotide sequence: TGTGCCAGCAGTTACTCGAGTAGGACACCGACCTACGAGCAGTACTTC.

The CDR3 loop is CAISEGGGGDEKLFF. In DNA form, the CDR3 reads TGTGCCATCAGTGAGGGGGGGGGAGGTGATGAAAAACTGTTTTTT. The chain combines TRBV10-3 with TRBJ1-4, with TRBD1 as a possible D gene (5 bases). Per the germline V gene, CDR1 is ENHRY and CDR2 is SYGVKD. V lost 2 bases and J lost 6, with 13 bases in between. This CDR3 is 15 amino acids long.

The chain combines TRBV4-1 with TRBJ2-3, with 10 bases lining up with TRBD2. The CDR3 is made up of 16 amino acids. From germline, CDR1 is MGHRA and CDR2 YSYEKL. Trimming at V came to 3 bases and at J to 2 bases, leaving 5 bases not matched to a gene. CDR3: CASSHPTSGYTDTQYF. The CDR3 DNA is TGCGCCAGCAGCCACCCGACTAGCGGGTACACAGATACGCAGTATTTT.

The gene calls are TRBV7-6 and TRBJ2-1; 15 bases align to TRBD2. The CDR3 has 18 amino acids. The junction had 7 bases not matched to a gene; V was cut back by 6 bases and J by 1 base. Germline CDR1 and CDR2: SGHVS and FNYEAQ. The CDR3 coding sequence is TGTGCCAGCAGTTACGGACTAGCGGGGGGGACGTCCTACAATGAGCAGTTCTTC. Its translation: CASSYGLAGGTSYNEQFF.

The rearrangement links TRBV2 to TRBJ1-3; no reliable D call. CDR1 SNHLY and CDR2 FYNNEI come from the germline V gene. V was cut by 4 bases and J by 0 bases, with 7 bases left in between. This CDR3 contains 14 residues. The CDR3 coding sequence is TGTGCCAGCAGTGGGCGTCGCTCTGGAAACACCATATATTTT. Translating it yields CASSGRRSGNTIYF.

The chain couples TRBV19 to TRBJ1-1; D may be TRBD1 (5 bases). Trimming pared 7 bases from V and 2 bases from J, leaving 14 bases between. The CDR3 contains 14 residues. Per the germline V gene, CDR1 is LNHDA and CDR2 is SQIVND (reference sequence). DNA of the CDR3: TGTGCCAGTACTACCGACAGATCAAACACTGAAGCTTTCTTT. This sequence encodes CASTTDRSNTEAFF.

The chain recombines TRBV11-2 with TRBJ1-2; D not certain. This CDR3 region has 16 residues. The V gene lost 1 base and the J gene lost 4 bases, with 16 bases spanning the gap. Germline V gene sequence: CDR1 SGHAT, CDR2 FQNNGV. CDR3 sequence reads: CASSLGGVVTSYGYTF. CDR3 sequence (DNA): TGTGCCAGCAGCTTAGGTGGGGTAGTGACAAGCTATGGCTACACCTTC.

V usage is TRBV7-2 and J usage is TRBJ2-3, with 8 bases that match TRBD2. The CDR3 length is 16 residues. The V and J ends lost 5 bases and 3 bases, in that order; junction bases with no gene match: 10. Per germline, CDR1 SGHTA and CDR2 FQGNSA. The CDR3 coding sequence is TGTGCCAGCAGCCCAGCGGGAGTGGGTTTGACAGATACGCAGTATTTT. Encoded protein: CASSPAGVGLTDTQYF.

J is TRBJ1-2 and V is TRBV27, with no clear D. V shed 3 bases and J shed 10 bases, with 18 bases lying between them. There are 14 residues in the CDR3. From germline, CDR1 is MNHEY and CDR2 SMNVEV (reference sequence). CDR3 sequence (DNA): TGTGCCAGCAGTTTCACTACGGGCGCGGGCGACTACACCTTC. It yields the protein CASSFTTGAGDYTF.

This chain connects TRBV10-1 to TRBJ1-3; D possibly corresponds to TRBD1 (6 bases). V was shortened by 8 bases and J by 0 bases, with 14 bases between the two germline ends. The CDR3 runs 15 residues. The germline V gene has CDR1 WNHNN and CDR2 SYGVQD (reference sequence). This CDR3 reads CASADSTNSGNTIYF. CDR3 sequence (DNA): TGCGCCAGCGCGGACAGCACGAACTCTGGAAACACCATATATTTT.

The genes are TRBV2 and TRBJ1-2; D is undetermined. V dropped 10 bases and J dropped 6 bases, with 12 bases sitting between them. CDR1 and CDR2 from the germline V gene are SNHLY and FYNNEI. The CDR3 is made up of 11 amino acids. This chain's CDR3 is CATRPENGYTF. The CDR3 region has the DNA TGTGCCACCAGACCGGAGAATGGCTACACCTTC.